The clone carrying this T cell receptor beta chain was picked up a small number of times. The cDNA was generated through 5'RACE incorporating 10-nucleotide random UMIs. TCRdb passed the 5' RACE reads through MiXCR, listing each CDR3 protein once. The table has 95,000 to 150,000 distinct CDR3 sequences, roughly 3.2% seen once. This sample stems from a study of neurological immune-mediated disorders. Sequencing input: PBMCs. The sequence was collected from a woman aged 25 to 45 with multiple sclerosis.

The CDR3 region is CASSLWARGSPEAFF. The CDR3 coding sequence is TGCGCCAGCAGCTTGTGGGCCAGGGGATCTCCTGAAGCTTTCTTT. The chain uses TRBV5-1 and TRBJ1-1; a weak D match, TRBD1 (6 bases). The CDR3 totals 15 residues. V was pared by 1 base and J by 6 bases, with 16 bases between. From germline, CDR1 is SGHRS and CDR2 YFSETQ.